These T cell receptor beta chains were read from a single sample in a study of cytomegalovirus exposure and HLA in healthy donors. Using immunoSEQ multiplex PCR, the repertoire was profiled, and TCRdb retains in-frame clones only, with some absent. The table records roughly 200,000 clones, around nine tenths of them present only once. Sequencing used PBMCs. The receptors were gathered from a young man in good health and CMV-seropositive. The CDR3 runs from the conserved cysteine through the conserved F or W. Fields, in order: J gene, clone size, V gene, CDR3 length, D gene, CDR3 DNA, CDR3 protein. The D gene is left open where the match is weak. Only part of the rows carry a size: once, few, many, or a class if the clone is expanded.

j_gene: TRBJ1-6; abundance: .; v_gene: TRBV4-3; len: 13; d_gene: .; CDR3nt: TGCGCCAGCAGCGCGGCTCGGAATTCACCCCTCCACTTT; CDR3aa: CASSAARNSPLHF
j_gene: TRBJ2-5; abundance: .; v_gene: TRBV29-1; len: 12; d_gene: .; CDR3nt: TGCAGCGTTAACATTTATGAAGAGACCCAGTACTTC; CDR3aa: CSVNIYEETQYF
j_gene: TRBJ2-3; abundance: once; v_gene: TRBV6-6; len: 12; d_gene: .; CDR3nt: TGTGCCAGCAAAAACACATTAGATACGCAGTATTTT; CDR3aa: CASKNTLDTQYF
j_gene: TRBJ1-3; abundance: .; v_gene: TRBV2; len: 16; d_gene: .; CDR3nt: TGTGCCAGCAGTGAAGTCATCTTTGGGGGAGGAAACACCATATATTTT; CDR3aa: CASSEVIFGGGNTIYF
j_gene: TRBJ2-7; abundance: .; v_gene: TRBV7-3; len: 11; d_gene: .; CDR3nt: TGTGCCAGCAAGGAAGCAGCCGAGCAGTACTTC; CDR3aa: CASKEAAEQYF
j_gene: TRBJ2-3; abundance: .; v_gene: TRBV2; len: 15; d_gene: .; CDR3nt: TGTGCCACCCAAACGCTGACAGTCCTCACAGATACGCAGTATTTT; CDR3aa: CATQTLTVLTDTQYF
j_gene: TRBJ1-2; abundance: .; v_gene: TRBV5-1; len: 15; d_gene: TRBD1; CDR3nt: TGCGCCAGCAGCGTCCGGGACAGGGTTGGCTATGGCTACACCTTC; CDR3aa: CASSVRDRVGYGYTF
j_gene: TRBJ1-5; abundance: .; v_gene: TRBV7-2; len: 16; d_gene: .; CDR3nt: TGTGCCAGCAGCTTAGCGCTAGACAATAGCAATCAGCCCCAGCATTTT; CDR3aa: CASSLALDNSNQPQHF
j_gene: TRBJ2-7; abundance: .; v_gene: TRBV5-5; len: 14; d_gene: .; CDR3nt: TGTGCCAGCAGCCCGGAGGGTGGCAGCTACGAGCAGTACTTC; CDR3aa: CASSPEGGSYEQYF
j_gene: TRBJ2-7; abundance: .; v_gene: TRBV4-1; len: 11; d_gene: .; CDR3nt: TGCGCCAGCAGCCAGGAGGGTGAGCAGTACTTC; CDR3aa: CASSQEGEQYF
j_gene: TRBJ2-3; abundance: .; v_gene: TRBV11-2; len: 13; d_gene: .; CDR3nt: TGTGCCAGTCTAGCGAGCGGCACAGATACGCAGTATTTT; CDR3aa: CASLASGTDTQYF
j_gene: TRBJ1-4; abundance: once; v_gene: TRBV5-1; len: 14; d_gene: .; CDR3nt: TGCGCCAGCATGAGGGACTCAACTAATGAAAAACTGTTTTTT; CDR3aa: CASMRDSTNEKLFF
j_gene: TRBJ2-2; abundance: .; v_gene: TRBV19; len: 15; d_gene: TRBD2; CDR3nt: TGTGCCAGCCGCACTAGCGGGGGGACGACCGGGGAGCTGTTTTTT; CDR3aa: CASRTSGGTTGELFF
j_gene: TRBJ1-1; abundance: .; v_gene: TRBV18; len: 17; d_gene: .; CDR3nt: TGTGCCAGCTCACCACCCGGGGGGGGCAGGGCCTATTCGTACGCTTTCTTT; CDR3aa: CASSPPGGGRAYSYAFF
j_gene: TRBJ2-7; abundance: .; v_gene: TRBV6-6; len: 11; d_gene: .; CDR3nt: TGTGCCAGCAGGGGGACCTACGAGCAGTACTTC; CDR3aa: CASRGTYEQYF
j_gene: TRBJ2-7; abundance: .; v_gene: TRBV7-3; len: 13; d_gene: TRBD1; CDR3nt: TGTGCCAGCAGTTCGGGGACAGGGGACGAGCAGTACTTC; CDR3aa: CASSSGTGDEQYF
j_gene: TRBJ2-7; abundance: .; v_gene: TRBV27; len: 13; d_gene: .; CDR3nt: TGTGCCAGCCACCGGGACGACTCCTACGAGCAGTACTTC; CDR3aa: CASHRDDSYEQYF
j_gene: TRBJ1-1; abundance: once; v_gene: TRBV6-6; len: 12; d_gene: TRBD1; CDR3nt: TGTGCCAGCAGATCGGGACAGACTGAAGCTTTCTTT; CDR3aa: CASRSGQTEAFF
j_gene: TRBJ2-5; abundance: .; v_gene: TRBV27; len: 19; d_gene: TRBD1; CDR3nt: TGTGCCAGCAGGCCCGGCGGGACAGGGGCTTTTTGGCGTGTGGAGACCCAGTACTTC; CDR3aa: CASRPGGTGAFWRVETQYF
j_gene: TRBJ1-2; abundance: .; v_gene: TRBV6-5; len: 15; d_gene: .; CDR3nt: TGTGCCAGCAGTTACCGGCGAGCCATTCCCGGGGGCTACACCTTC; CDR3aa: CASSYRRAIPGGYTF
j_gene: TRBJ1-2; abundance: .; v_gene: TRBV19; len: 15; d_gene: .; CDR3nt: TGTGCCAGTACTATGGGTTACGGAACTAACTATGGCTACACCTTC; CDR3aa: CASTMGYGTNYGYTF
j_gene: TRBJ2-7; abundance: .; v_gene: TRBV28; len: 16; d_gene: TRBD1; CDR3nt: TGTGCCAGCAGTTTAGGAGACAGGGGGCCTTCGAACGAGCAGTACTTC; CDR3aa: CASSLGDRGPSNEQYF
j_gene: TRBJ2-7; abundance: .; v_gene: TRBV5-1; len: 15; d_gene: .; CDR3nt: TGCGCCAGCAGCTTCGGTTTTCAGGGGAGTTACGAGCAGTACTTC; CDR3aa: CASSFGFQGSYEQYF
j_gene: TRBJ1-2; abundance: .; v_gene: TRBV12-5; len: 18; d_gene: .; CDR3nt: TGTGCTAGTGGTTTGGGGACTTCGGTTGGGGCAAGAATTCATGGCTACACCTTC; CDR3aa: CASGLGTSVGARIHGYTF
j_gene: TRBJ2-3; abundance: .; v_gene: TRBV5-1; len: 15; d_gene: .; CDR3nt: TGCGCCAGCAGCTTGGGAGCGTTACGTTCAGATACGCAGTATTTT; CDR3aa: CASSLGALRSDTQYF
j_gene: TRBJ2-1; abundance: .; v_gene: TRBV18; len: 12; d_gene: .; CDR3nt: TGTGCCAGCTCACCCCGGGCGGGGAGTGGGTTCTTC; CDR3aa: CASSPRAGSGFF
j_gene: TRBJ1-1; abundance: .; v_gene: TRBV11-1; len: 13; d_gene: .; CDR3nt: TGTGCCAGCAGCTTAGAACAGAACACTGAAGCTTTCTTT; CDR3aa: CASSLEQNTEAFF
j_gene: TRBJ2-7; abundance: .; v_gene: TRBV10-1; len: 15; d_gene: TRBD2; CDR3nt: TGCGCCAGCAGTGAGAGGGTAGCGGGACCCGGCAAGCAGTACTTC; CDR3aa: CASSERVAGPGKQYF
j_gene: TRBJ2-2; abundance: .; v_gene: TRBV6-5; len: 14; d_gene: .; CDR3nt: TGTGCCAGCAGTAGACATGGCGGCACCGGGGAGCTGTTTTTT; CDR3aa: CASSRHGGTGELFF
j_gene: TRBJ2-3; abundance: .; v_gene: TRBV6-4; len: 13; d_gene: .; CDR3nt: TGTGCCAGCAGTGAAAGCAGCTCAGATACGCAGTATTTT; CDR3aa: CASSESSSDTQYF
j_gene: TRBJ2-7; abundance: .; v_gene: TRBV25-1; len: 14; d_gene: TRBD2; CDR3nt: TGTGCCAGCTCCTTGAGGGCTAGCGGGGGTGAGCAGTACTTC; CDR3aa: CASSLRASGGEQYF
j_gene: TRBJ1-2; abundance: .; v_gene: TRBV5-1; len: 15; d_gene: .; CDR3nt: TGCGCCAGCAGCTTGGATCGACTCGGGGCATACGGCTACACCTTC; CDR3aa: CASSLDRLGAYGYTF
j_gene: TRBJ1-1; abundance: .; v_gene: TRBV7-9; len: 14; d_gene: .; CDR3nt: TGTGCCAGCAGCCCGAAACAGGTGAACACTGAAGCTTTCTTT; CDR3aa: CASSPKQVNTEAFF
j_gene: TRBJ2-1; abundance: .; v_gene: TRBV6-1; len: 13; d_gene: TRBD2; CDR3nt: TGTGCCAGCAGTGGGACTAGGCGCAATGAGCAGTTCTTC; CDR3aa: CASSGTRRNEQFF
j_gene: TRBJ2-3; abundance: .; v_gene: TRBV7-3; len: 17; d_gene: TRBD2; CDR3nt: TGTGCCAGCAGCTTAACAGGACTAGCGGGGTTCACAGATACGCAGTATTTT; CDR3aa: CASSLTGLAGFTDTQYF
j_gene: TRBJ2-1; abundance: once; v_gene: TRBV15; len: 16; d_gene: .; CDR3nt: TGTGCCACCACCTTGATGGGGAGCGCAACCGACAATGAGCAGTTCTTC; CDR3aa: CATTLMGSATDNEQFF
j_gene: TRBJ1-4; abundance: .; v_gene: TRBV27; len: 16; d_gene: .; CDR3nt: TGTGCCAGCAGTTTAGGGGGATTGGGGACTAATGAAAAACTGTTTTTT; CDR3aa: CASSLGGLGTNEKLFF
j_gene: TRBJ1-1; abundance: .; v_gene: TRBV29-1; len: 14; d_gene: .; CDR3nt: TGCAGCACTCAGCGACATCAGGAAAACACTGAAGCTTTCTTT; CDR3aa: CSTQRHQENTEAFF
j_gene: TRBJ1-1; abundance: .; v_gene: TRBV18; len: 12; d_gene: .; CDR3nt: TGTGCCAGCTCACCATCCGCAGGTGAAGCTTTCTTT; CDR3aa: CASSPSAGEAFF
j_gene: TRBJ1-5; abundance: once; v_gene: TRBV16; len: 16; d_gene: .; CDR3nt: TGTGCCAGCAGCCAATCACCCCGGTTTGAAGGGCCCGGAGGGCATTTT; CDR3aa: CASSQSPRFEGPGGHF